This T cell receptor (beta chain) stems from a study of neoadjuvant nivolumab and ipilimumab in lung cancer. Profiling relied on immunoSEQ multiplex PCR, and the TCRdb table lists in-frame clones only, not all of them. Of 25,000 to 35,000 clones listed, under 95% are singletons. Unmatched junction bases numbered 10, after V lost 1 base and J lost 4 bases. The CDR3 spans 16 residues. The germline gives CDR1 KGHSH, CDR2 LQKENI. Sequenced material: peripheral blood, taken after neoadjuvant nivolumab, alone or with ipilimumab, at or shortly before surgery. The receptor was isolated from an adult with non-small cell lung cancer. The chain employs TRBV18 and TRBJ2-7; 7 bases align to TRBD2. The CDR3 sequence: CASSPREGGTPYEQYF. The CDR3 DNA reads as TGTGCCAGCTCACCACGGGAGGGAGGGACCCCTTACGAGCAGTACTTC.